The rows below give T cell receptor beta chains drawn from one sample of a study of blood T cell repertoires in COVID-19. TCRdb keeps only in-frame clones here, not all; method: immunoSEQ multiplex PCR. This sample carries 100,000 or so clones, more than 85% of them seen once, and the ten largest clones take 3.5% to 4.5%. Sequencing was carried out using peripheral blood. These receptors all stem from a man between 18 and 35 years old with acute or convalescent COVID-19. CDR3s include the opening cysteine and the closing phenylalanine or tryptophan. Each record gives: V gene, J gene, CDR3 length, D gene, clone size, CDR3 DNA, CDR3 protein. The D gene is left open where the match is weak. Clone size is given for some rows only: seen once, a few or many times, or a class if the clone is expanded.

TRBV19	TRBJ1-6	16	TRBD1	.	TGTGCCAGTAGTATTGGACAGGGGTCAAATAATTCACCCCTCCACTTT	CASSIGQGSNNSPLHF
TRBV5-6	TRBJ1-2	14	.	.	TGTGCCAGCAGCCCATTAGGGGTTAACTATGGCTACACCTTC	CASSPLGVNYGYTF
TRBV19	TRBJ2-7	14	TRBD1	.	TGTGCCAGTAGTATAACAGGGGTCTCCTACGAGCAGTACTTC	CASSITGVSYEQYF
TRBV18	TRBJ1-6	17	TRBD1	.	TGTGCCAGCTCACCACCGCAAATGACAGGGACTGGGTCACCCCTCCACTTT	CASSPPQMTGTGSPLHF
TRBV6-1	TRBJ1-4	16	.	.	TGTGCCAGCAGTGAACAACACAGATCAACTAATGAAAAACTGTTTTTT	CASSEQHRSTNEKLFF
TRBV19	TRBJ2-5	15	TRBD1	.	TGTGCCAGTAGTTCTTTCCCGACAGGGTTAGAGACCCAGTACTTC	CASSSFPTGLETQYF
TRBV7-9	TRBJ2-7	16	.	few	TGTGCCAGCAGCTCGACCTGGGCCCAGGGGACCTACGAGCAGTACTTC	CASSSTWAQGTYEQYF
TRBV5-1	TRBJ1-2	13	.	.	TGCGCCAGCAGCTTAGGAGGGGACTATGGCTACACCTTC	CASSLGGDYGYTF
TRBV11-2	TRBJ2-2	18	TRBD2	.	TGTGCCAGCAGCCCTTCCCGGACTAGCGGGGGTGACACCGGGGAGCTGTTTTTT	CASSPSRTSGGDTGELFF
TRBV27	TRBJ1-2	16	.	.	TGTGCCAGCAGTTTAAAAGCCAGGGCCGCTAACTATGGCTACACCTTC	CASSLKARAANYGYTF
TRBV5-1	TRBJ1-1	13	.	.	TGCGCCAGCAGCTATGACATGAACACTGAAGCTTTCTTT	CASSYDMNTEAFF
TRBV24-1	TRBJ1-2	13	TRBD1	.	TGTGCCACCAGTGACCGGGGACAGGATAGTATCACCTTC	CATSDRGQDSITF
TRBV11-2	TRBJ1-6	13	TRBD1	once	TGTGCCAGCCTTCTGGCAGGGGGTTCACCCCTCCACTTT	CASLLAGGSPLHF
TRBV19	TRBJ2-7	14	.	.	TGTGCCAGCGGTCGGGGTGATGGATCCTACGAGCAGTACTTC	CASGRGDGSYEQYF
TRBV30	TRBJ2-6	15	.	.	TGTGCCCATGGCAGGGGGGAGGCTGGGGCCAACGTCCTGACTTTC	CAHGRGEAGANVLTF
TRBV6-5	TRBJ1-1	15	.	.	TGTGCCAGCAGTTACGGGAGGGATGCCCCCACTGAAGCTTTCTTT	CASSYGRDAPTEAFF
TRBV19	TRBJ2-1	18	TRBD1	.	TGTGCCAGTAGTATAGAGCCAAGGGGGCAGGGGTATAGGAATGAGCAGTTCTTC	CASSIEPRGQGYRNEQFF
TRBV14	TRBJ1-1	13	.	.	TGTGCCAGCAGCCAAGATCTCGGCGGTGAAGCTTTCTTT	CASSQDLGGEAFF
TRBV19	TRBJ2-2	17	.	.	TGTGCCAGTAGTATTGGTTGGCAGGGAGGACCTGGAGGGGAGCTGTTTTTT	CASSIGWQGGPGGELFF
TRBV7-9	TRBJ2-7	14	.	.	TGTGCCAGCAGCCCCCCGGGGGAAGGTAACGAGCAGTACTTC	CASSPPGEGNEQYF
TRBV3-1/TRBV3-2	TRBJ2-4	13	TRBD2	.	TGTGCCAGCAGCCAACTAGCGGGGGACATTCAGTACTTC	CASSQLAGDIQYF
TRBV10-1	TRBJ2-5	15	TRBD2	.	TGCGCCAGCAGTACCGGGACTAGCTTAGAAGAGACCCAGTACTTC	CASSTGTSLEETQYF
TRBV5-1	TRBJ1-1	14	TRBD1	once	TGCGCCAGCAGCTTAGTAGGGACAGCCTCTGAAGCTTTCTTT	CASSLVGTASEAFF
TRBV4-1	TRBJ2-5	13	.	.	TGCGCCAGCAGCCAAGGCCTACTAGAGACCCAGTACTTC	CASSQGLLETQYF
TRBV27	TRBJ2-3	15	TRBD2	.	TGTGCCAGCAGTTTATTAGCGGGGGCCCCGGGTACGCAGTATTTT	CASSLLAGAPGTQYF